This T cell receptor beta chain stems from a study of blood T cells in healthy people across ages (dated by TCRdb to about 2015). In the study overall: In model experiments, template switching captured roughly one uniquely barcoded TCR beta cDNA molecule for every two T cells. Four age groups were formed from the donors: young (average 16 years), middle-aged (around 40), aged (about 62) and long-lived (82). Age-related changes in TCR beta repertoire diversity were measured in the study by deep sequencing normalized with unique cDNA molecular identifiers. Using the same blood draw, the study looked at two additional independent replicas of 1 million unique cDNA reads for two donors, one aged 18 to 30 and the other aged 80 or older. Donors of different ages were randomly distributed across sequencing lanes to avoid experimental bias.

The donors were around 39 Caucasian individuals from Russia, aged about 6 to 100 years, who were systemically healthy. Ten milliliters of peripheral blood were drawn from each donor into EDTA-treated Vacutainer tubes. PBMCs were isolated by Ficoll-Paque density-gradient centrifugation, with at least 6.5 million obtained per sample. Total RNA was extracted from PBMCs with Trizol reagent, with at least 5 micrograms obtained per sample. For every donor, an aliquot of PBMCs went through flow cytometry to measure the percentages of naive CD45RAhigh/CD27high T cells. The library was generated by 5' RACE. Sequencing was performed on an Illumina HiSeq 2500. A second about 6 to 11 cycle PCR used a sample-barcoded 5' primer and a J-beta primer mix. A template-switch 5' adaptor carrying 12 random nucleotides introduced a unique molecular identifier onto each TCR beta cDNA molecule. Each sample yielded at least 2.5 million CDR3-containing paired-end reads. First-strand cDNA synthesis was performed from all RNA using the Mint cDNA synthesis kit, with priming by a TRBC-specific oligonucleotide. Following uracil-DNA glycosylase treatment, all cDNA underwent a first 18-cycle PCR with the universal primers M1SS and BC2_uni_R. As for how the authors treated the data: For normalization, 1 million high-quality reads were randomly selected from each sample, with every read carrying a distinct molecular identifier. Reads with shared molecular identifiers were discarded instead of being binned into consensus sequences. CDR3 identification, clonotype clustering and error correction used MiTCR with a Q25 quality threshold and the strictest error-elimination algorithm. Lower-bound total TCR beta diversity was estimated with a nonparametric unseen species model using Euler transformation. The public reads were reprocessed in TCRdb via fastp at Q25 and MiXCR, keeping in-frame beta chains. Rows merge per CDR3 protein into single entries with the most common DNA and genes. The V and J calls were not made by the authors but by TCRdb's processing. The sample yields 1.4 million or so distinct CDR3 sequences; 42% were counted once. The top ten clones comprise more than 4% of the sample.

The full study reports these points: Estimates of total diversity based on one million sequenced T cells were regarded as lower bounds and as underestimates. Donor CMV infection status was unknown, potentially confounding age-related changes in expanded clonotypes. There was a strong correlation between observed TCR beta diversity and the percentage of naive T cells measured by flow cytometry. Compared with the aged group, more naive CD4+ T cells, fewer expanded clones and increased TCR diversity were shown by the long-lived group, suggesting age selection. Observed TCR beta diversity per million T cells fell roughly linearly with age, and a significant reduction was already apparent by age roughly 40. Conclusive comparison of naive and antigen-experienced compartments was prevented by the profiling of bulk unsorted PBMCs.

Germline trimming amounts to 6 bases on V and 2 bases on J, with 8 as the count of junction bases outside the gene matches. CDR1 is given as MNHEY and CDR2 as SMNVEV, both from the germline V gene (reference sequence). From its cysteine to its phenylalanine, the CDR3 spans 15 amino acids. Only CDR3 DNA remains: 45 bases, in frame from the first base. This clonotype was seen more than once but under ten times. Its binding antigen is unknown. No base quality information exists; no much larger clone differs at one position. The sequence is built from TRBV27 and TRBJ2-3; 7 of the junction bases match TRBD2. Sequencing used blood. This clonotype originated in a woman in her late teens or twenties in good health. For the CDR3, the sequence is CASRWDYTSTDTQYF. DNA sequence: TGTGCCAGCAGATGGGACTACACATCCACAGATACGCAGTATTTT.